These 22 T cell receptor beta chains were sequenced from one sample in a study of identical twins. One entry per CDR3 protein results from TCRdb running MiXCR on the 5' RACE reads. The table has 1.5 million to 2 million distinct CDR3 sequences, more than 30% seen once; the top ten hold over 0.25%. The sample consisted of cord blood. These receptor sequences come from a newborn girl in good health.

The V and J genes are TRBV3-1 and TRBJ2-7; no definite D call. The CDR3 totals 10 residues. Trimming removed 3 bases from V and 10 bases from J, with 7 bases in between. Germline CDR1 and CDR2: LGHDT and YNNKEL (reference sequence). The CDR3 nucleotides are TGTGCCAGCAGCCACAATAGACAGTACTTC. This gives the protein CASSHNRQYF.

This sequence joins TRBV20-1 and TRBJ1-5; 9 nucleotides line up with TRBD1. Per germline, CDR1 DFQATT and CDR2 SNEGSKA (reference sequence). J was trimmed by 2 bases and V by 6 bases; bases with no gene match: 2. The CDR3 runs to 13 residues. This CDR3 reads CSAHRGRNQPQHF. The CDR3 DNA follows: TGCAGTGCACACAGGGGGCGCAATCAGCCCCAGCATTTT.

The CDR3 coding sequence is TGTGCCAGCAGCCTGGGACAGCGCCCAGGCTACACCTTC. Protein sequence: CASSLGQRPGYTF. The chain employs TRBV3-1 and TRBJ1-2; 7 bases are a match to TRBD1. The V segment lost 4 bases and the J segment 8 bases; nucleotides outside the gene matches: 7. In germline, CDR1 is LGHDT, CDR2 YNNKEL (reference sequence). This CDR3 has 13 amino acids.

The chain recombines TRBV4-2 with TRBJ2-1; TRBD2 matches 7 bases. CDR1 is LGHNA, CDR2 YNFKEQ, per germline. The CDR3 length is 18 residues. V trimming: 4 bases; J trimming: 0 bases; junction bases outside the gene matches: 12. CDR3 loop: CASSRSGAGTYSYNEQFF. In DNA, the CDR3 is TGTGCCAGCAGCCGAAGCGGGGCAGGGACTTACTCCTACAATGAGCAGTTCTTC.

This clonotype showed up many times. This sequence joins TRBV28 and TRBJ2-5; 7 bases are shared with TRBD2. Germline V CDR1 and CDR2: MDHEN, SYDVKM. The CDR3 totals 14 residues. J was trimmed by 4 bases and V by 3 bases; bases with no gene match: 5. The CDR3 loop reads CASSFPGGGETQYF. CDR3 nucleotides: TGTGCCAGCAGTTTCCCGGGAGGAGGAGAGACCCAGTACTTC.

There are a few counts of this clonotype. The chain's CDR3 is CASSSMWGLRREGSVRETQYF. The CDR3 DNA sequence: TGTGCCAGCAGTTCCATGTGGGGTTTGAGGCGGGAAGGGTCGGTCCGGGAGACCCAGTACTTC. The V and J genes are TRBV12-3 or TRBV12-4 and TRBJ2-5, with a possible D match to TRBD2 (6 bases). This CDR3 comprises 21 residues. The V gene lost 4 bases and the J gene lost 5 bases, with 35 bases spanning the gap.

This clonotype was detected only a few times. The chain links TRBV27 to TRBJ2-3; possibly TRBD1 or TRBD2 for D (7 bases each). This CDR3 has 14 amino acids. V was cut by 4 bases and J by 10 bases, with 18 bases left in between. The germline CDR1 and CDR2 sequences are MNHEY and SMNVEV (reference sequence). In DNA, the CDR3 is TGTGCCAGCAGTTCCCGAACAGGGGACTATGCGCAGTATTTT. This sequence encodes CASSSRTGDYAQYF.

This clonotype was observed a handful of times. This chain uses TRBV29-1 with TRBJ2-5; D remains unclear. The DNA matches TRBJ2-7 better at its end, which makes the J call doubtful. The germline CDR1 and CDR2 sequences are SQVTM and ANQGSEA. This CDR3 comprises 12 residues. The CDR3 sequence: CSVTTTRSEQYF. The DNA of the CDR3 is TGCAGCGTTACAACTACCCGGAGCGAGCAGTACTTC.

V is TRBV4-1 and J is TRBJ2-3, with D hard to call. CDR3 length equals 14 residues. Germline lookup yields CDR1 MGHRA and CDR2 YSYEKL. Trimming cost V 0 bases and J 11 bases, with 15 bases left between them. This CDR3 is CASSQEAKQRGQYF. CDR3 sequence (DNA): TGCGCCAGCAGCCAAGAAGCCAAACAGCGAGGGCAGTATTTT.

This clonotype showed up just a few times. V usage is TRBV20-1 and J usage is TRBJ1-6; D gene ambiguous. The CDR3 is 13 amino acids. Looked up from germline, CDR1 is DFQATT and CDR2 is SNEGSKA (reference sequence). Trimming took 6 bases from V and 4 from J, leaving 10 bases between them. CDR3 residues: CSATRVYNSPLHF. Written as DNA, the CDR3 is TGCAGTGCAACCCGCGTTTATAATTCACCCCTCCACTTT.

The chain combines TRBV28 with TRBJ2-3; the D is unclear. Germline assignment: CDR1 MDHEN and CDR2 SYDVKM. The CDR3 contains 15 residues. V was cut by 2 bases and J by 6 bases, with 15 bases left in between. The CDR3 protein is CASSLGYRSRDTQYF. The CDR3 bases are TGTGCCAGCAGTTTAGGCTATCGGTCCAGGGATACGCAGTATTTT.

This clonotype appeared a few times. The chain links TRBV21-1 to TRBJ1-1; no check of the table's D call, TRBD1, against the DNA was made. TRBV21-1 is a documented pseudogene. The CDR3 has 15 amino acids. Here the CDR3 DNA reads TGTGCCAGCAGCGACCGGGACACATGCACGACTGAAGCTTTCTTT. This gives the protein CASSDRDTCTTEAFF.

The chain combines TRBV20-1 with TRBJ2-3, with TRBD2 identical over 13 bases. V was clipped by 5 bases and J by 0 bases; unmatched bases: 5. The CDR3 length is 16 residues. Germline V gives CDR1 DFQATT, CDR2 SNEGSKA (reference sequence). CDR3 nucleotides: TGCAGTGCTCACGGACTAGCGGGGGTGAGCACAGATACGCAGTATTTT. Residues: CSAHGLAGVSTDTQYF.

The V call is TRBV4-1, the J call TRBJ2-1, with no clear D. CDR1 is MGHRA, CDR2 YSYEKL, per germline. The germline V and J ends were trimmed by 3 bases and 2 bases, with 11 bases remaining between them. The CDR3 runs to 15 residues. The CDR3 region has the DNA TGCGCCAGCAGCCATCCCTTAGAAGCCTACAATGAGCAGTTCTTC. Translation: CASSHPLEAYNEQFF.

The chain couples TRBV2 to TRBJ2-7; 11 nucleotides match TRBD2. V shed 6 bases, J shed 0 bases, and the junction held 10 bases outside the gene matches. CDR1 and CDR2 (germline): SNHLY, FYNNEI. The CDR3 runs to 17 residues. The CDR3 DNA sequence: TGTGCCAGCAGGGAATATAGCGGGAGGGTACTCTCCTACGAGCAGTACTTC. Translation: CASREYSGRVLSYEQYF.

The chain links TRBV3-1 to TRBJ2-3, with D possibly TRBD1 on 7 matching bases. Germline loops: CDR1 LGHDT, CDR2 YNNKEL (reference sequence). V was trimmed by 0 bases and J by 0 bases, leaving 19 bases between them. The CDR3 sequence is 19 residues long. The CDR3 region is CASSQEKGPGGPSTDTQYF. CDR3 sequence (DNA): TGTGCCAGCAGCCAAGAAAAGGGTCCAGGGGGGCCAAGCACAGATACGCAGTATTTT.

The chain employs TRBV27 and TRBJ2-7; D possibly corresponds to TRBD2 (5 bases). The CDR3 covers 13 residues. The germline V gene encodes CDR1 MNHEY and CDR2 SMNVEV (reference sequence). The V and J ends lost 8 bases and 0 bases respectively, with 11 bases between them. The CDR3 sequence: CASGLAPSYEQYF. The CDR3 DNA reads as TGTGCCAGCGGGCTAGCCCCCTCCTACGAGCAGTACTTC.

In this sample, this clonotype turned up many times. J is TRBJ1-5 and V is TRBV29-1; D unresolved. Germline lookup yields CDR1 SQVTM and CDR2 ANQGSEA. Trimming cost V 5 bases and J 2 bases, with 10 bases left between them. This CDR3 contains 13 residues. The CDR3 reads CSVRGSGNQPQHF. The CDR3, as DNA: TGCAGCGTTCGAGGCAGTGGCAATCAGCCCCAGCATTTT.

The chain uses TRBV5-1 and TRBJ2-4, with 9 bases aligning to TRBD2. The end of the DNA is better explained by TRBJ2-7, so the J call may be wrong. Germline lookup yields CDR1 SGHRS and CDR2 YFSETQ. CDR3 length: 16 residues. The CDR3 is CASSLVTSGRPHEQYF. DNA of the CDR3: TGCGCCAGCAGCTTGGTAACTAGCGGGCGCCCCCACGAGCAGTACTTC.

This clonotype was counted a few times. This rearrangement joins TRBV29-1 to TRBJ1-2, with D unresolved. Deletions cut 7 bases from V and 3 bases from J, with 9 bases between. Germline V gene data show CDR1 as SQVTM and CDR2 as ANQGSEA. The CDR3 sequence is 11 residues long. CDR3 protein: CSESRHYGYTF. The CDR3 DNA is TGCAGCGAGAGTAGACACTATGGCTACACCTTC.

The chain is built from TRBV2 and TRBJ2-1, with D tentatively TRBD2 (5 bases). CDR3 length equals 17 residues. The V and J ends lost 11 bases and 2 bases respectively, with 25 bases between them. Germline CDR1 is SNHLY and CDR2 is FYNNEI. CDR3 sequence: CALAADHGVRPYNEQFF. In DNA, the CDR3 is TGTGCCCTAGCAGCTGACCACGGAGTGCGACCCTACAATGAGCAGTTCTTC.

This clonotype was detected only a few times. The chain recombines TRBV6-5 with TRBJ2-1; D unresolved. The CDR3 runs 17 residues. Between the trimmed V and J ends, which lost 1 base and 10 bases, there was a span of 23 bases. CDR1 MNHEY and CDR2 SVGAGI come from the germline V gene. The CDR3 here is CASSYLAQLGFPWEQFF. In nucleotides, the CDR3 is TGTGCCAGCAGTTACTTGGCCCAATTAGGGTTCCCCTGGGAGCAGTTCTTC.